This TCR beta chain was captured by sequencing in a study of cytomegalovirus exposure and HLA in healthy donors. Findings and caveats of the study: DRB1 had the most TCR associations and HLA-C the fewest, a later analysis found, with rates varying by HLA locus. As confirmed in vitro, a few CMV-associated chains were specific for CMV antigens. Exclusion as indistinguishable affected some V segments, including TRBV6-2 and TRBV6-3.

Trimming at V came to 5 bases and at J to 2 bases, leaving 5 bases not matched to a gene. Germline loops: CDR1 LNHNV, CDR2 YYDKDF (reference sequence). The CDR3 extends over 14 amino acids. Primers for the PCR totalled 60 Vbeta and 13 Jbeta. TCRdb's table, derived via immunoSEQ multiplex PCR, lists solely in-frame clones and lacks some. This table has about 140,000 clones, roughly 85% appearing once. This clone was seen a few times. The antigen is not known. Healthy bone marrow donors formed the donor group. The source is a man aged 40-49 years in good health and CMV-seronegative. The rearrangement joins TRBV15 to TRBJ2-5, with 7 bases fitting TRBD2. Sequencing was done on a sample of PBMCs. CDR3 residues: CATSRVGGQETQYF. The CDR3 nucleotides are TGTGCCACCAGCCGGGTGGGAGGGCAAGAGACCCAGTACTTC.